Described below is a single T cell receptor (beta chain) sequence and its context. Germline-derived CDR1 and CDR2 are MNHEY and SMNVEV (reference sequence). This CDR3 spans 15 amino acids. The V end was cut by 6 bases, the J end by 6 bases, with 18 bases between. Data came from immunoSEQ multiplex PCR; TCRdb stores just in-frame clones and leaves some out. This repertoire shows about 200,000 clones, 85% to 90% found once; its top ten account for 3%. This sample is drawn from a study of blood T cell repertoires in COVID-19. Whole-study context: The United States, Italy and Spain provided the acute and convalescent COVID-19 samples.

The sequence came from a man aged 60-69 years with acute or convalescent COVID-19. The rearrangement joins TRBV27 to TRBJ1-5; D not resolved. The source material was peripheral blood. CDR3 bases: TGTGCCAGCAGCCCCGGTGAGGCATTCGGTCAGCCCCAGCATTTT. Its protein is CASSPGEAFGQPQHF.